This section outlines one T cell receptor beta chain sequence together with its context. The entry originates in a study of blood T cell repertoires in COVID-19. Study as a whole: Donors in the United States, Italy and Spain gave samples during acute or convalescent COVID-19. PBMCs, B-cell-depleted T cells, or T cells were the source of the cDNA or gDNA that made up the material.

In the authors' workflow: Reference gene primer amplification yielded estimated nucleated cell counts. The data were produced by immunoSEQ multiplex PCR, yet TCRdb's version contains in-frame clones alone and is incomplete. The D gene and trimming were derived from the DNA, and the V and J assignments and clone size from that table. The sample lists tens of thousands of clones; 84% were seen once. This TCR was recovered from a man aged 50-59 years with active COVID-19. Sequenced sample: peripheral blood.

Here the CDR3 DNA reads TGTGCCAGCAGGGCCGGGACAGCGGATCAGTACTTC. Its translation: CASRAGTADQYF. The chain joins TRBV7-9 to TRBJ2-7; 7 bases map to TRBD1. CDR1 and CDR2 from the germline V gene are SEHNR and FQNEAQ (reference sequence). V lost 6 bases and J lost 10; bases outside the gene matches: 9. CDR3 length equals 12 residues. The full variable domain, rest sourced from reference TRBV7-9 and TRBJ2-7, is DTGVSQNPRHKITKRGQNVTFRCDPISEHNRLYWYRQTLGQGPEFLTYFQNEAQLEKSRLLSDRFSAERPKGSFSTLEIQRTEQGDSAMYLCASRAGTADQYFGPGTRLTVT.